A single sample is the source of the 29 T cell receptor beta chains below, sequenced in a study of T cell responses to AZD1222 COVID-19 vaccine. Here immunoSEQ multiplex PCR was the method, and the copy in TCRdb shows in-frame clones only, minus some. The sample holds some 170,000 clones, over 85% seen once. Sequences were derived from peripheral blood, sampled on day 0 of AZD1222 vaccination. These receptors came from an adult in good health.

The J gene is TRBJ1-1, the V gene TRBV3-1 (or the pseudogene TRBV3-2), with TRBD1 identical over 9 bases. V gave up 4 bases and J gave up 6 bases; unmatched junction bases: 12. CDR3 size: 16 residues. Germline loops: CDR1 LGHDT, CDR2 YNNKEL (reference sequence). The CDR3 loop reads CASSRIGQGIGAEAFF. As DNA, the CDR3 is TGTGCCAGCAGCCGCATAGGACAGGGGATCGGCGCTGAAGCTTTCTTT.

The chain employs TRBV9 and TRBJ1-4; no firm D call. The CDR3 length is 14 residues. Germline CDR1 SGDLS, CDR2 YYNGEE. The germline V and J ends were trimmed by 0 bases and 8 bases, with 11 bases remaining between them. CDR3 protein: CASSVDFTVEKLFF. CDR3 nucleotides: TGTGCCAGCAGCGTAGATTTCACAGTGGAAAAACTGTTTTTT.

The V call is TRBV5-4, the J call TRBJ1-2, with 7 positions matching TRBD1. V shed 2 bases and J 6 bases; nucleotides not matched to a gene: 7. CDR1 and CDR2 from the germline V gene are SGHNT and YYREEE (reference sequence). The CDR3 length is 14 residues. The CDR3 DNA sequence: TGTGCCAGCAGCTTTACGACAGGGCCGGATGGCTACACCTTC. This sequence encodes CASSFTTGPDGYTF.

The CDR3 sequence is CASSLDRADYGYTF. The CDR3 region has the DNA TGTGCCAGCAGCCTGGACAGGGCAGACTATGGCTACACCTTC. This chain connects TRBV2 to TRBJ1-2; 8 bases match TRBD1. V dropped 6 bases and J dropped 3; count of bases not matched to a gene: 6. CDR1 and CDR2 (germline): SNHLY, FYNNEI. The CDR3 totals 14 residues.

The V call is TRBV10-2, the J call TRBJ2-1; 8 positions match TRBD2. This CDR3 contains 14 residues. With 2 bases clipped from V and 3 bases from J, the junction kept 0 bases outside the gene matches. CDR1 is WSHSY and CDR2 is SAAADI in the germline V gene. The CDR3 nucleotides are TGCGCCAGCAGTGAGCTAGCGGGCTACAATGAGCAGTTCTTC. It yields the protein CASSELAGYNEQFF.

The sample holds one count of this clone. The chain employs TRBV3-1 (or the pseudogene TRBV3-2) and TRBJ1-1, with D unclear. Trimming removed 5 bases at V and 3 bases at J, with 13 bases between. The CDR3 spans 14 residues. Germline CDR1 is LGHDT and CDR2 is YNNKEL (reference sequence). In nucleotides, the CDR3 is TGTGCCAGCAGCTTCACTTGGGCTGACACTGAAGCTTTCTTT. Translated, it gives CASSFTWADTEAFF.

This chain joins TRBV6-6 and TRBJ2-7; maybe TRBD1 (5 bases). The germline V gene encodes CDR1 MNHNY and CDR2 SVGAGI (reference sequence). The CDR3 loop spans 15 amino acids. The ends were cut back, 7 bases at V and 0 bases at J, with 16 bases in the middle. The CDR3: CASTQLAGYSYEQYF. The DNA of the CDR3 is TGTGCCAGCACCCAGTTGGCAGGGTACTCCTACGAGCAGTACTTC.

The chain has TRBV29-1 and TRBJ2-2; D remains ambiguous. This CDR3 is built from 13 residues. CDR1 SQVTM and CDR2 ANQGSEA come from the germline V gene. Trimming cost V 8 bases and J 3 bases, with 13 bases left between them. CDR3 residues: CSSKVVDTGELFF. CDR3 in DNA: TGCAGCTCAAAGGTCGTAGACACCGGGGAGCTGTTTTTT.

The chain couples TRBV7-9 to TRBJ1-1; no firm D call. Per germline, CDR1 SEHNR and CDR2 FQNEAQ (reference sequence). The CDR3 contains 13 residues. V lost 5 bases and J 0 bases, leaving 7 bases between the germline ends. CDR3 coding DNA: TGTGCCAGCAGCACCCAAATGAACACTGAAGCTTTCTTT. Its translation: CASSTQMNTEAFF.

This chain connects TRBV29-1 to TRBJ2-7, with 14 bases lining up with TRBD2. Looked up from germline, CDR1 is SQVTM and CDR2 is ANQGSEA. This CDR3 is 19 amino acids long. J was trimmed by 1 base and V by 5 bases; bases with no gene match: 16. The CDR3 sequence is CSVILGLGLAGGRSYEQYF. The CDR3 DNA reads as TGCAGCGTTATTTTGGGACTTGGACTAGCGGGAGGTAGGTCCTACGAGCAGTACTTC.

The chain links TRBV27 to TRBJ1-5; the D gene is possibly TRBD1 (5 bases). CDR3 length: 15 residues. V lost 6 bases and J 6 bases, leaving 18 bases between the germline ends. Germline V CDR1 and CDR2: MNHEY, SMNVEV (reference sequence). CDR3 sequence reads: CASSSGTGVGQPQHF. CDR3 bases: TGTGCCAGCAGCTCCGGGACCGGGGTAGGTCAGCCCCAGCATTTT.

Note on this clone: Other DNA sequences in this specimen translate into the identical CDR3. The rearrangement links TRBV3-1 (or the pseudogene TRBV3-2) to TRBJ1-6; 8 bases match TRBD1. J lost 6 bases, V lost 1 base, and 2 bases had no gene match. Germline V CDR1 and CDR2: LGHDT, YNNKEL (reference sequence). This CDR3 region has 15 residues. CDR3 bases: TGTGCCAGCAGCCAAGGTGGACAGGGTAATTCACCCCTCCACTTT. This gives the protein CASSQGGQGNSPLHF.

This chain joins TRBV27 and TRBJ2-1; TRBD1 matches at 9 bases. J was trimmed by 3 bases and V by 5 bases; bases with no gene match: 11. Germline assignment: CDR1 MNHEY and CDR2 SMNVEV (reference sequence). This CDR3 has 17 residues. This CDR3 reads CASSLAGQGLFYNEQFF. DNA of the CDR3: TGTGCCAGCAGTCTCGCGGGACAGGGCCTCTTCTACAATGAGCAGTTCTTC.

This clone appeared once. This chain uses TRBV4-1 with TRBJ2-2; D could derive from TRBD1 or TRBD2 (5 bases each). The V gene lost 4 bases and the J gene lost 4 bases, with 10 bases spanning the gap. Germline assignment: CDR1 MGHRA and CDR2 YSYEKL. This CDR3 contains 14 residues. In DNA form, the CDR3 reads TGCGCCAGCAGCCCGGGACGGACCACCGGGGAGCTGTTTTTT. Translating gives CASSPGRTTGELFF.

The V call is TRBV19, the J call TRBJ2-5; 9 nucleotides agree with TRBD2. CDR1 is LNHDA, CDR2 SQIVND, per germline (reference sequence). V gave up 0 bases and J gave up 5 bases; unmatched junction bases: 7. The CDR3 covers 16 residues. The CDR3 sequence is CASSIEVSGRFETQYF. As DNA, the CDR3 is TGTGCCAGTAGTATAGAGGTTAGCGGGAGATTCGAGACCCAGTACTTC.

V gene TRBV27 combines with J gene TRBJ1-5; no reliable D call. The CDR3 sequence is 14 residues long. Trimming stripped 6 bases from V and 0 bases from J, with 9 bases between. Germline lookup yields CDR1 MNHEY and CDR2 SMNVEV (reference sequence). CDR3 bases: TGTGCCAGCAGCCGCGGCGGTAGCAATCAGCCCCAGCATTTT. Its protein is CASSRGGSNQPQHF.

The chain carries TRBV5-1 and TRBJ1-1, with D maybe TRBD1 (5 bases). CDR3 length: 13 residues. The V gene's germline CDR1 is SGHRS and CDR2 YFSETQ. The ends were cut back, 0 bases at V and 10 bases at J, with 13 bases in the middle. In DNA, the CDR3 is TGCGCCAGCAGCTTGGAAATGAGGGGAAGAGCTTTCTTT. Its protein product is CASSLEMRGRAFF.

The chain employs TRBV9 and TRBJ2-1, with D possibly matching TRBD2 (6 bases). The CDR3 length is 16 residues. The V gene's germline CDR1 is SGDLS and CDR2 YYNGEE. V was clipped by 0 bases and J by 5 bases, with 15 bases between them. The CDR3 bases are TGTGCCAGCAGCGTAGACTGGCGGGATATAAACAATGAGCAGTTCTTC. Amino acid sequence: CASSVDWRDINNEQFF.

Concerning this clone: The sample holds other DNA sequences that translate to the same CDR3. CDR3: CASSLGRTEAFF. CDR3 in DNA: TGTGCCAGCAGCTTAGGGCGGACTGAAGCTTTCTTT. V is TRBV5-4 and J is TRBJ1-1; unclear D gene. CDR3 length: 12 residues. Germline V lookup: CDR1 SGHNT, CDR2 YYREEE (reference sequence). V was clipped by 2 bases and J by 5 bases, with 7 bases between them.

This clone was recorded only once. This chain joins TRBV9 and TRBJ2-7, with 13 bases that match TRBD2. The germline V gene encodes CDR1 SGDLS and CDR2 YYNGEE. This CDR3 is 20 amino acids long. Trimming removed 2 bases from V and 1 base from J; junction bases left unmatched: 15. The chain's CDR3 is CASSVGLAGDIRFRSYEQYF. DNA of the CDR3: TGTGCCAGCAGCGTCGGACTAGCGGGAGACATTAGGTTCCGTTCCTACGAGCAGTACTTC.

The chain joins TRBV7-8 to TRBJ1-4, with D possibly being TRBD1 (6 bases). V gave up 1 base and J gave up 7 bases, with 13 bases separating them. CDR1 and CDR2 from the germline V gene are SGHVS and FQNEAQ. CDR3 length: 15 amino acids. DNA for the CDR3: TGTGCCAGCAGCTTAGAAGTACAGGGTACTGAAAAACTGTTTTTT. This codes for CASSLEVQGTEKLFF.

Here the CDR3 DNA reads TGTGCCAGCAGCGGGCTTTCCTCCTACGAGCAGTACTTC. Translation gives CASSGLSSYEQYF. The gene calls are TRBV6-5 and TRBJ2-7; no clear D. Trimming removed 6 bases at V and 0 bases at J, with 9 bases between. From germline, CDR1 is MNHEY and CDR2 SVGAGI. The CDR3 is 13 residues long.

The V call is TRBV19, the J call TRBJ1-1; D gene ambiguous. The CDR3 covers 14 residues. Germline V lookup: CDR1 LNHDA, CDR2 SQIVND (reference sequence). V was clipped by 3 bases and J by 1 base, with 9 bases between them. The CDR3 coding sequence is TGTGCCAGTAGTATCGTTCAGGCGAACACTGAAGCTTTCTTT. This codes for CASSIVQANTEAFF.

This chain uses TRBV20-1 with TRBJ1-1; TRBD1 might be the D (5 bases). This CDR3 region has 10 residues. Germline V gives CDR1 DFQATT, CDR2 SNEGSKA (reference sequence). V gave up 6 bases and J gave up 8 bases, with 10 bases separating them. The CDR3 spells CSASWGEAFF. The CDR3 bases are TGCAGTGCCTCTTGGGGGGAAGCTTTCTTT.

This chain links TRBV12-3 or TRBV12-4 with TRBJ1-2; D gene ambiguous. The CDR3 contains 13 residues. Trimming left V 5 bases short and J 1 base short, with 8 bases between. CDR3 sequence: CASSLGINYGYTF. CDR3 in DNA: TGTGCCAGCAGTCTCGGGATTAACTATGGCTACACCTTC.

The chain carries TRBV27 and TRBJ1-5; D may be TRBD1 (5 bases). This CDR3 comprises 14 residues. Germline V gene sequence: CDR1 MNHEY, CDR2 SMNVEV (reference sequence). The V end was cut by 5 bases, the J end by 6 bases, with 14 bases between. The CDR3 is CASSPAGLGQPQHF. CDR3 sequence (DNA): TGTGCCAGCAGTCCGGCAGGGCTGGGTCAGCCCCAGCATTTT.

This chain connects TRBV30 to TRBJ2-7, with TRBD2 identical over 12 bases. The J segment lost 6 bases and the V segment lost 2 bases, leaving 14 bases of the junction unmatched. The CDR3 sequence is 17 residues long. The germline V gene encodes CDR1 GTSNPN and CDR2 SVGIG (reference sequence). CDR3 loop: CAWSPRASGRGRGEQYF. The CDR3 DNA reads TGTGCCTGGAGTCCCAGGGCTAGCGGGAGGGGAAGGGGCGAGCAGTACTTC.

This sequence joins TRBV5-1 and TRBJ2-7, with 8 bases that match TRBD1. Germline lookup yields CDR1 SGHRS and CDR2 YFSETQ. The V and J ends lost 4 bases and 1 base, in that order; junction bases with no gene match: 10. CDR3 length: 16 amino acids. The CDR3 DNA follows: TGCGCCAGCAGCGCGCTCCCAGGACAGGGATCCTACGAGCAGTACTTC. It encodes CASSALPGQGSYEQYF. Filled out from reference TRBV5-1 and TRBJ2-7, the complete variable domain reads KAGVTQTPRYLIKTRGQQVTLSCSPISGHRSVSWYQQTPGQGLQFLFEYFSETQRNKGNFPGRFSGRQFSNSRSEMNVSTLELGDSALYLCASSALPGQGSYEQYFGPGTRLTVT.

This rearrangement joins TRBV6-5 to TRBJ2-2; 9 nucleotides agree with TRBD2. The CDR3 runs 16 residues. Trimming removed 4 bases from V and 4 bases from J; junction bases left unmatched: 7. Germline CDR1 and CDR2: MNHEY and SVGAGI. The CDR3 sequence is CASSSGLAQFTGELFF. As DNA, the CDR3 is TGTGCCAGCAGTTCCGGACTAGCGCAATTCACCGGGGAGCTGTTTTTT.